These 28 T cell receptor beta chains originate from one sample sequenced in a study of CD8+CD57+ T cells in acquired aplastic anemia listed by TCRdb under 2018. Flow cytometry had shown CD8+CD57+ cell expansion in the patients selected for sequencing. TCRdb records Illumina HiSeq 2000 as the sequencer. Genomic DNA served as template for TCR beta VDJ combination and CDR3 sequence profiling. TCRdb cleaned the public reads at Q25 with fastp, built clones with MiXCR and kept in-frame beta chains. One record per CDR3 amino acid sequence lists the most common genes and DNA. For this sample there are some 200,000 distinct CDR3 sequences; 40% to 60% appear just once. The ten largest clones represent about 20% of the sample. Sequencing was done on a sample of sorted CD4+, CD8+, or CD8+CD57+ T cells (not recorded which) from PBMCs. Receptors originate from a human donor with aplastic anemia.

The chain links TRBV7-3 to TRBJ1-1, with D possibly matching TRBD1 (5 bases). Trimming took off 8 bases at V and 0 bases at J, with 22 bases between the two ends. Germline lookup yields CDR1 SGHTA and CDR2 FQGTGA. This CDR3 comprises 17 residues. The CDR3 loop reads CASGSQAGGGVNTEAFF. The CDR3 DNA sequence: TGTGCCAGCGGCTCCCAAGCGGGGGGGGGGGTGAACACTGAAGCTTTCTTT.

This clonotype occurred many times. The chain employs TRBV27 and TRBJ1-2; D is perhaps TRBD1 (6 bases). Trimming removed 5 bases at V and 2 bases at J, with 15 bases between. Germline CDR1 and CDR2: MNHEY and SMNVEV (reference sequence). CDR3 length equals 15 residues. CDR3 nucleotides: TGTGCCAGCAGTCCACCGGGACAACGGAACTATGGCTACACCTTC. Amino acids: CASSPPGQRNYGYTF.

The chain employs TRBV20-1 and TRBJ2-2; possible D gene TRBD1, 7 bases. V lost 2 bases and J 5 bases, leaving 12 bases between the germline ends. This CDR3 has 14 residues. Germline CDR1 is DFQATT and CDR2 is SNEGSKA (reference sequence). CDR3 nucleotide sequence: TGCAGTGCTAGATCACAGGGGAGGACCGGGGAGCTGTTTTTT. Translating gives CSARSQGRTGELFF.

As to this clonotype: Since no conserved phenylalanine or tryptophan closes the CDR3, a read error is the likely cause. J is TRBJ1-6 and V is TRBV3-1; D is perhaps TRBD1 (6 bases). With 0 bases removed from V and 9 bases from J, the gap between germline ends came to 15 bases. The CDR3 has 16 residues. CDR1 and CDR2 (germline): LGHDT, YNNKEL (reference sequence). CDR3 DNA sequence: TGTGCCAGCAGCCAAGATGGGGCAGGGGACGGTTCACCCCTCCACCTT. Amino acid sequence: CASSQDGAGDGSPLHL.

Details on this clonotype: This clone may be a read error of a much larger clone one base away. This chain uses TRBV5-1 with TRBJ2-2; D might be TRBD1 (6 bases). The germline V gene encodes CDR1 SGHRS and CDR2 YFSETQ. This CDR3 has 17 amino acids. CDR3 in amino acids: CASSSLTGTGNTGALFF. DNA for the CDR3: TGCGCCAGCAGCTCCCTTACAGGGACCGGGAATACCGGGGCGCTGTTTTTT.

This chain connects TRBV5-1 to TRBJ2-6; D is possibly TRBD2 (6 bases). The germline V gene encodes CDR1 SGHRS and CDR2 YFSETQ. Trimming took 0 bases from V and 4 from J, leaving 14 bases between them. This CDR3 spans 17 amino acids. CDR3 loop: CASSLDPGDSGANVLTF. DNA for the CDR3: TGCGCCAGCAGCTTGGATCCGGGGGATTCCGGGGCCAACGTCCTGACTTTC.

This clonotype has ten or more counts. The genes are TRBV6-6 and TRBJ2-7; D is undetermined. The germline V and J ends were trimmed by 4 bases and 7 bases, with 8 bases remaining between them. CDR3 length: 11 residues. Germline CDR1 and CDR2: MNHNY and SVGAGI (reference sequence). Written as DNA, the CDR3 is TGTGCCAGCAGTTTTCTAGAGGAGCAGTACTTC. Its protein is CASSFLEEQYF.

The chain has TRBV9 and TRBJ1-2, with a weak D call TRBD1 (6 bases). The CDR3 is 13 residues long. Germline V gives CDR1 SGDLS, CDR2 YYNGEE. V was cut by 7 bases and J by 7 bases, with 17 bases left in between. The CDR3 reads CASSSGGALGYTF. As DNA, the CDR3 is TGTGCCAGCTCTAGCGGGGGGGCGCTTGGCTACACCTTC.

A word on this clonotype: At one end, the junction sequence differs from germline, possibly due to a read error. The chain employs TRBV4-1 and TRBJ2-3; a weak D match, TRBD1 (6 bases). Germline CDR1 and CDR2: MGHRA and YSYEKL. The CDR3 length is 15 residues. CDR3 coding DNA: TGCGCCAGCAGCCAAGAGGCAGGGGATGGAGATACACAGTATTTT. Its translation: CASSQEAGDGDTQYF.

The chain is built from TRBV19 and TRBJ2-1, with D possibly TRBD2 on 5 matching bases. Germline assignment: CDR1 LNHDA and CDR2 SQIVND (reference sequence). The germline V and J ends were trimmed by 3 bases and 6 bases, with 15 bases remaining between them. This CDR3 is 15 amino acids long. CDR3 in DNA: TGTGCCAGTAGTATGTTCCTCGGACTTGTCAATGAGCAGTTCTTC. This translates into CASSMFLGLVNEQFF.

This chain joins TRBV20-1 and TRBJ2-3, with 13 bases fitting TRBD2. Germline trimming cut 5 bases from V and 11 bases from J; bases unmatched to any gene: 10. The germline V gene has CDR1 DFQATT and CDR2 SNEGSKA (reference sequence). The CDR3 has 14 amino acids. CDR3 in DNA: TGCAGTGCTGTGAGGACTAGCGGGGGAAATGAGCAGTATTTT. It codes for CSAVRTSGGNEQYF.

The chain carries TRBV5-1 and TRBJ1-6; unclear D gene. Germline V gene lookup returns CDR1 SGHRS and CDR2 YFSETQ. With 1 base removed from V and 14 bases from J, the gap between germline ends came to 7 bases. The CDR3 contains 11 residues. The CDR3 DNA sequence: TGCGCCAGCAGCTTGTCGGGAACCCTCCACTTT. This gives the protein CASSLSGTLHF.

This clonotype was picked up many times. CDR3 residues: CASIGSSGNTIYF. As DNA, the CDR3 is TGTGCCAGTATCGGTAGCTCTGGAAACACCATATATTTT. The rearrangement joins TRBV19 to TRBJ1-3; the D is unclear. This CDR3 is 13 amino acids long. V was clipped by 7 bases and J by 0 bases, with 7 bases between them. Looked up from germline, CDR1 is LNHDA and CDR2 is SQIVND (reference sequence).

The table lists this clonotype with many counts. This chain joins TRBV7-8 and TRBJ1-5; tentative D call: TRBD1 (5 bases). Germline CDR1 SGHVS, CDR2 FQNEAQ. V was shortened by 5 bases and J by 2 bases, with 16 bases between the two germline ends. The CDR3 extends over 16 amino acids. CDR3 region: CASSPWTAGGNQPQHF. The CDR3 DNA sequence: TGTGCCAGCAGCCCATGGACGGCGGGGGGCAATCAGCCCCAGCATTTT.

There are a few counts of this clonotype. CDR3 nucleotide sequence: TGTGCCAGCAGCTTAGAGGGTAGGGATGGCTACACCTTC. Protein sequence: CASSLEGRDGYTF. The J gene is TRBJ1-2, the V gene TRBV7-2; unclear D gene. V was cut by 1 base and J by 6 bases, with 9 bases left in between. The CDR3 is made up of 13 amino acids. Germline values: CDR1 SGHTA, CDR2 FQGNSA.

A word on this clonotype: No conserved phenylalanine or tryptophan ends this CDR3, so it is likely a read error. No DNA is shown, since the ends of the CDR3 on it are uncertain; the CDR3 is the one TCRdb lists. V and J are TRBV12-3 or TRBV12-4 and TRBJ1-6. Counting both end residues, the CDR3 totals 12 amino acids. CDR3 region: CASSLSHSQLYY.

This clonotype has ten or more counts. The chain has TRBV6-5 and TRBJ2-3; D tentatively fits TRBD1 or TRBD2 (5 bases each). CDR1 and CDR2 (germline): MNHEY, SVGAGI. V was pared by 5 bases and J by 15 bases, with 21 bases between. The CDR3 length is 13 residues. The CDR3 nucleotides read TGTGCCAGCAGTCCCCTGGGCGGGCAGACAGCCTATTTT. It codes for CASSPLGGQTAYF.

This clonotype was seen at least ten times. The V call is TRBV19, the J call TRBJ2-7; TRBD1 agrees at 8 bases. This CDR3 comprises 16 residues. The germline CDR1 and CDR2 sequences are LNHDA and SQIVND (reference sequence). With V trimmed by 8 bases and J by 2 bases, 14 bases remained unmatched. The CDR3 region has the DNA TGTGCCAGTTCACCAACATGGACAGGGAGCACCTACGAGCAGTACTTC. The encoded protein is CASSPTWTGSTYEQYF.

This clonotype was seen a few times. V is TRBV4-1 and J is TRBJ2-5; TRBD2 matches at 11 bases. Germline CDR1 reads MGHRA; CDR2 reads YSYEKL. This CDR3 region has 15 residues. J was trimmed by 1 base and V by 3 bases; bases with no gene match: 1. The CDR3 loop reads CASSHLAGGQETQYF. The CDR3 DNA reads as TGCGCCAGCAGCCACCTAGCGGGGGGCCAAGAGACCCAGTACTTC.

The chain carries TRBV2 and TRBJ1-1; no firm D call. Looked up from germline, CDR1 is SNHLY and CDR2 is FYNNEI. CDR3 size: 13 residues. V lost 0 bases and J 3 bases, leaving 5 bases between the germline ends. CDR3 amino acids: CASSEADYTEAFF. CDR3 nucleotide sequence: TGTGCCAGCAGTGAAGCCGATTACACTGAAGCTTTCTTT.

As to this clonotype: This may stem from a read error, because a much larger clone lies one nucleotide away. The CDR3 spells CASSAATGGEKLFF. CDR3 coding DNA: TGTGCCAGCAGTGCTGCTACGGGGGGTGAAAAACTGTTTTTT. V is TRBV6-1 and J is TRBJ1-4; tentatively, D is TRBD1 (5 bases). Germline V gene lookup returns CDR1 MNHNS and CDR2 SASEGT. The V and J ends lost 4 bases and 7 bases respectively, with 13 bases between them. The CDR3 consists of 14 residues.

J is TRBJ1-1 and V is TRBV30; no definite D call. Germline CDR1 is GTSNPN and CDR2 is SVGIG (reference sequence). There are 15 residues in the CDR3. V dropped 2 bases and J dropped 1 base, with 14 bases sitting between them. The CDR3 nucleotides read TGTGCCTGGAGTAGGCAAGACACCTCGAACACTGAAGCTTTCTTT. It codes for CAWSRQDTSNTEAFF.

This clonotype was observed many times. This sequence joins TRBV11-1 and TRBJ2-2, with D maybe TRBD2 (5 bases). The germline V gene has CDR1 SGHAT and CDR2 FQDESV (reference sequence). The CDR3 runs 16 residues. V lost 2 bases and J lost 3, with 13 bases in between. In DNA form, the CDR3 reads TGTGCCAGCAGCTTACGTTGGGGAGCGGACACCGGGGAGCTGTTTTTT. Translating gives CASSLRWGADTGELFF.

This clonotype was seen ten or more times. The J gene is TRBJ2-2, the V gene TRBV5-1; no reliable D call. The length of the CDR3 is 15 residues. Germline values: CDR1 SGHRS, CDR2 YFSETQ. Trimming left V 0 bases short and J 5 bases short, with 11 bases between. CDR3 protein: CASSLVVYQTGELFF. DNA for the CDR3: TGCGCCAGCAGCTTGGTCGTCTACCAGACCGGGGAGCTGTTTTTT.

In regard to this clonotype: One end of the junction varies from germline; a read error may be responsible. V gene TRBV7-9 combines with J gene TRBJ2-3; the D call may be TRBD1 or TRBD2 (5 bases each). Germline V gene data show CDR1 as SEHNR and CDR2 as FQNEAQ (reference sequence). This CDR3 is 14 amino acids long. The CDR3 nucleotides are TGCGCCAGCAGCTTGGCGAGGGGTTACGATGAGCAGTATTTT. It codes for CASSLARGYDEQYF.

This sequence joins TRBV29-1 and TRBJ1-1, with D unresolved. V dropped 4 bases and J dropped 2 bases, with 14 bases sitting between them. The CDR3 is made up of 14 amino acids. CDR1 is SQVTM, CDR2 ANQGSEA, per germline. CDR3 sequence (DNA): TGCAGCGTTGCTGAAACGGCGGGCAACACTGAAGCTTTCTTT. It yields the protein CSVAETAGNTEAFF.

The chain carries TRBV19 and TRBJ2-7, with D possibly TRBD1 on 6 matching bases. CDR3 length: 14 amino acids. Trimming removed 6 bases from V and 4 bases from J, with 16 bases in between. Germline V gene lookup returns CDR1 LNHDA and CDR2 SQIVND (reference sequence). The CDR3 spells CASSAARGTYEQYF. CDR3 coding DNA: TGTGCCAGTAGCGCCGCCAGGGGCACTTACGAGCAGTACTTC.

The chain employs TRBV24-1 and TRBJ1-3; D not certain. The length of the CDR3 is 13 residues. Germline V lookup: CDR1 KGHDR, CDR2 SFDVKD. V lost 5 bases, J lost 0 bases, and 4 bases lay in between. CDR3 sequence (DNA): TGTGCCACCAGTGCTCACTCTGGAAACACCATATATTTT. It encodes CATSAHSGNTIYF.